This T cell receptor beta chain is drawn from a study of T cells in Graves' hyperthyroidism and ophthalmopathy. Amplification yielded TCR beta CDR3 regions, with RNA transcripts as the source. Using the HTBI primer set, a first-round RT-PCR was run on the TCR CDR3. MiXCR, applied by TCRdb to the multiplex PCR reads, yields one record per CDR3 protein. This sample carries hundreds of thousands of distinct CDR3 sequences, 12% to 15% of them seen once, and the ten largest clones take 10%. This clonotype occurred many times. Material for sequencing was blood. The TCR sequence derives from a woman under 30 with Graves' hyperthyroidism.

The CDR3 sequence is CASSFGTGLYNEQFF. For the CDR3, the DNA is TGTGCCAGCAGTTTCGGGACAGGGCTATACAATGAGCAGTTCTTC. The rearrangement joins TRBV27 to TRBJ2-1; the match to TRBD1 covers 9 bases. CDR1 and CDR2 from the germline V gene are MNHEY and SMNVEV (reference sequence). The V gene end was trimmed by 3 bases and the J gene end by 4 bases; junction bases not matched to a gene: 4. This CDR3 is 15 amino acids long.